A selection of T cell receptor beta chains follows, all from one sample in a study of blood T cell repertoires in COVID-19. The repertoire was sequenced with immunoSEQ multiplex PCR; TCRdb's copy has only in-frame clones and lacks some. The table lists 150,000 to 200,000 clones, about 86% of them singletons, with 7% in the top ten. Sequenced input: peripheral blood. The receptors stem from a woman aged 80 or over in a cohort sampled during active or convalescent COVID-19. Both conserved end residues are part of each CDR3. D genes are given only for firm matches. Only some rows state a clone size, as once, few, many or a class for expanded clones.

J gene,D gene,clone size,V gene,CDR3 protein,CDR3 DNA
TRBJ1-2,TRBD1,-,TRBV5-1,CASSETTGGPNYGYTF,TGCGCCAGCAGCGAAACAACAGGGGGCCCTAACTATGGCTACACCTTC
TRBJ2-1,TRBD2,-,TRBV4-2,CASSQVSSSGRHEQFF,TGTGCCAGCAGCCAAGTATCGTCTAGCGGGAGGCATGAGCAGTTCTTC
TRBJ1-6,TRBD1,few,TRBV18,CASSGGQGNSPLHF,TGTGCCAGCTCAGGGGGACAGGGGAATTCACCCCTCCACTTT
TRBJ2-1,-,-,TRBV28,CASTQGYGEQFF,TGTGCCAGCACCCAGGGGTATGGTGAGCAGTTCTTC
TRBJ1-2,-,-,TRBV4-2,CASSQDLRNYGYTF,TGTGCCAGCAGCCAAGATTTACGGAACTATGGCTACACCTTC
TRBJ2-2,TRBD1,-,TRBV18,CASSPAGTGNTGELFF,TGTGCCAGCTCACCTGCCGGGACAGGGAACACCGGGGAGCTGTTTTTT
TRBJ2-1,TRBD2,-,TRBV5-5,CASSTLAGGRGEQFF,TGTGCCAGCAGCACGCTAGCGGGAGGTCGCGGTGAGCAGTTCTTC
TRBJ2-1,TRBD2,-,TRBV5-1,CASSMGTSGGNEQFF,TGCGCCAGCAGCATGGGGACTAGCGGGGGCAATGAGCAGTTCTTC
TRBJ2-1,-,-,TRBV5-1,CASSTGAFDRFWDEQFF,TGCGCCAGCAGCACTGGGGCCTTTGACAGGTTCTGGGATGAGCAGTTCTTC
TRBJ1-2,-,few,TRBV9,CASSVGRGNYGYTF,TGTGCCAGCAGCGTCGGTAGGGGAAACTATGGCTACACCTTC
TRBJ2-1,-,-,TRBV1,CTSSPRLAGGADEQFF,TGCACCAGCAGCCCGAGACTAGCGGGAGGGGCGGATGAGCAGTTCTTC
TRBJ2-6,-,-,TRBV2,CASSERGRGANVLTF,TGTGCCAGCAGTGAACGGGGTCGTGGGGCCAACGTCCTGACTTTC
TRBJ1-2,-,-,TRBV2,CASSSPGLREEGYTF,TGTGCCAGCAGTTCCCCGGGCCTGAGGGAGGAAGGCTACACCTTC
TRBJ1-6,-,-,TRBV11-1,CASSFQGGADNSPLHF,TGTGCCAGCAGCTTCCAGGGAGGGGCCGATAATTCACCCCTCCACTTT
TRBJ1-1,TRBD1,-,TRBV29-1,CSVGGYRGRNTEAFF,TGCAGCGTTGGGGGTTACAGGGGGCGGAACACTGAAGCTTTCTTT
TRBJ1-5,-,-,TRBV7-7,CASSLAGQPINQPQHF,TGTGCTAGCAGCTTAGCTGGGCAGCCTATCAATCAGCCCCAGCATTTT
TRBJ1-2,-,-,TRBV20-1,CSASNRDYGYTF,TGCAGTGCTAGTAACAGGGACTATGGCTACACCTTC
TRBJ2-1,-,-,TRBV4-2,CASSQEGGSSSYNEQFF,TGTGCCAGCAGCCAAGAGGGGGGTTCTAGCTCCTACAATGAGCAGTTCTTC
TRBJ2-2,-,-,TRBV24-1,CATSDLSGWAGELFF,TGTGCCACCAGTGATTTGTCAGGGTGGGCCGGGGAGCTGTTTTTT
TRBJ2-1,TRBD2,-,TRBV30,CAWNLAGGTNEQFF,TGTGCCTGGAATCTAGCGGGAGGGACCAATGAGCAGTTCTTC
TRBJ1-3,-,few,TRBV25-1,CATLDRFSGNTIYF,TGTGCCACCTTAGACAGGTTCTCTGGAAACACCATATATTTT
TRBJ1-5,-,-,TRBV6-2/TRBV6-3,CASSTIANQPQHF,TGTGCCAGCAGCACGATAGCTAATCAGCCCCAGCATTTT
TRBJ1-2,-,-,TRBV28,CASSLIQGRGGYTF,TGTGCCAGCAGTTTAATCCAGGGCCGAGGTGGCTACACCTTC
TRBJ1-5,TRBD1,-,TRBV5-4,CASSLGGQGSSGNQPQHF,TGTGCCAGCAGCTTGGGGGGACAGGGGTCCAGCGGCAATCAGCCCCAGCATTTT
TRBJ2-7,-,-,TRBV11-2,CASSLVQYEQYF,TGTGCCAGCAGCTTAGTCCAGTACGAGCAGTACTTC
TRBJ1-1,TRBD1,-,TRBV19,CASSSQGVGVTEAFF,TGTGCCAGTAGTAGCCAGGGGGTTGGCGTCACTGAAGCTTTCTTT
TRBJ1-3,-,once,TRBV30,CAWSRGDSGNTIYF,TGTGCCTGGAGCCGAGGAGACTCTGGAAACACCATATATTTT
TRBJ2-1,TRBD1,-,TRBV7-2,CASSLGQGANEQFF,TGTGCCAGCAGCTTAGGACAGGGGGCAAATGAGCAGTTCTTC
TRBJ1-4,-,-,TRBV10-2,CASSGQRVGEKLFF,TGCGCCAGCAGTGGTCAGCGGGTGGGCGAAAAACTGTTTTTT
TRBJ1-1,-,once,TRBV19,CASSILTGNTEAFF,TGTGCCAGTAGTATTCTTACAGGGAACACTGAAGCTTTCTTT
TRBJ2-3,-,few,TRBV19,CASSIERTDTQYF,TGTGCCAGTAGTATAGAGAGGACAGATACGCAGTATTTT
TRBJ2-1,-,-,TRBV5-1,CASSSGLNNEQFF,TGCGCCAGCAGCTCGGGACTGAACAATGAGCAGTTCTTC
TRBJ1-5,-,-,TRBV10-3,CAISEAPTRGNQPQHF,TGTGCCATCAGTGAGGCCCCGACCAGGGGCAATCAGCCCCAGCATTTT
TRBJ2-5,-,-,TRBV7-6,CASSIRGLNQQETQYF,TGTGCCAGCAGCATTAGAGGCCTTAATCAACAAGAGACCCAGTACTTC
TRBJ2-1,TRBD2,once,TRBV2,CASSGLAGFSSYNEQFF,TGTGCCAGCAGTGGTCTAGCGGGGTTCAGCTCCTACAATGAGCAGTTCTTC
TRBJ1-1,TRBD1,-,TRBV2,CASSEVLTGGTEAFF,TGTGCCAGCAGTGAGGTCCTGACAGGGGGCACTGAAGCTTTCTTT
TRBJ2-7,-,-,TRBV4-3,CASSQHGLSYEQYF,TGCGCCAGCAGCCAACACGGACTTTCCTACGAGCAGTACTTC
TRBJ1-1,TRBD1,-,TRBV27,CASSFGTGRAFF,TGTGCCAGCAGTTTCGGGACAGGGAGAGCTTTCTTT
TRBJ2-5,TRBD2,-,TRBV6-1,CASSGQTAGGWETQYF,TGTGCCAGCAGTGGTCAAACAGCGGGGGGCTGGGAGACCCAGTACTTC
TRBJ1-2,-,-,TRBV5-1,CASSLGTVFNYGYTF,TGCGCCAGCAGCTTGGGGACAGTTTTTAACTATGGCTACACCTTC
TRBJ1-6,-,few,TRBV3-1/TRBV3-2,CASSPSSGTENSPLHF,TGTGCCAGCAGCCCCTCCTCCGGGACTGAGAATTCACCCCTCCACTTT
TRBJ2-1,-,-,TRBV9,CASSVDLDFGNEQFF,TGTGCCAGCAGCGTAGATTTAGATTTCGGCAATGAGCAGTTCTTC
TRBJ2-7,-,-,TRBV6-2/TRBV6-3,CASSYQRSPSYEQYF,TGTGCCAGCAGTTACCAGCGATCCCCCTCCTACGAGCAGTACTTC
TRBJ2-1,TRBD2,-,TRBV7-9,CASSLGTSGYEQFF,TGTGCCAGCAGCTTAGGGACTAGCGGGTATGAGCAGTTCTTC
TRBJ1-5,-,-,TRBV28,CASRSHGGNQPQHF,TGTGCCAGCAGAAGCCATGGAGGCAATCAGCCCCAGCATTTT
TRBJ1-1,-,-,TRBV13,CASSLGTTENTEAFF,TGTGCCAGCAGCTTAGGGACTACAGAAAACACTGAAGCTTTCTTT
TRBJ1-1,TRBD1,once,TRBV3-1/TRBV3-2,CASSQVESRTGAFF,TGTGCCAGCAGCCAAGTTGAAAGTAGGACAGGGGCTTTCTTT
TRBJ1-1,-,-,TRBV11-2,CASSLGRGTEAFF,TGTGCCAGCAGCTTAGGCCGGGGGACTGAAGCTTTCTTT
TRBJ2-5,-,once,TRBV13,CASSLSRDQETQYF,TGTGCCAGCAGCTTATCCAGGGATCAAGAGACCCAGTACTTC
TRBJ1-2,TRBD1,-,TRBV11-3,CASSSLQGGGGYTF,TGTGCCAGCAGCTCGCTACAGGGGGGAGGTGGCTACACCTTC
TRBJ2-1,TRBD1,-,TRBV5-1,CASSVTGGIGNEQFF,TGCGCCAGCAGCGTAACAGGGGGCATAGGCAATGAGCAGTTCTTC
TRBJ1-1,TRBD1,few,TRBV25-1,CASTRTGATEAFF,TGTGCCAGCACCCGAACAGGGGCGACTGAAGCTTTCTTT
TRBJ2-1,TRBD1,-,TRBV2,CASLGGFEPNEQFF,TGTGCCAGCCTAGGGGGCTTCGAACCCAATGAGCAGTTCTTC